This TCR beta chain was identified in a study of CD8 T cells in Susac syndrome. Study findings and constraints: By the study's own acknowledgment, its TCR sequencing and HLA analysis included relatively few individuals.

Sequencing of TCR beta was undertaken in CD8+ and CD4+ T cells derived from blood. Negative isolation yielded CD8+ and CD4+ T cells; FACS enriched TEMRA cells. A word on this clonotype: Its specificity is not known.

From germline, CDR1 is LGHNA and CDR2 YNFKEQ. This CDR3 contains 14 residues. Trimming cost V 2 bases and J 1 base, with 8 bases left between them. When the RNA was reverse transcribed, random hexamers were used with an input of roughly 0.45 to 1 ug. The TCR beta CDR3 was amplified by immunoSEQ multiplex PCR across 54 Vbeta, 13 Jbeta. TCRdb re-called the immunoSEQ multiplex PCR reads with MiXCR, one entry per CDR3 protein. The data show more than 150,000 distinct CDR3 sequences, less than 97% seen once. V usage is TRBV4-2 and J usage is TRBJ1-1; D is possibly TRBD1 (5 bases). Sequences were obtained from CD8+ T cells from PBMCs. The sequence was obtained from a human donor with multiple sclerosis. The CDR3 is CASSQKDTNTEAFF. The CDR3 bases are TGTGCCAGCAGCCAAAAGGACACGAACACTGAAGCTTTCTTT.